These 27 T cell receptor beta chains were all obtained from the same sample, sequenced in a study of blood T cell repertoires in COVID-19. The table came from immunoSEQ multiplex PCR; TCRdb's copy has only in-frame clones and leaves some out. The sample carries roughly 350,000 clones, more than 75% recorded once. Sequencing was done on a sample of peripheral blood. These receptors all come from a woman aged 45-65 years with COVID-19, enrolled during active disease.

The rearrangement links TRBV19 to TRBJ2-7; the match to TRBD1 covers 7 bases. Germline V CDR1 and CDR2: LNHDA, SQIVND (reference sequence). Trimming removed 4 bases from V and 2 bases from J; junction bases left unmatched: 14. This CDR3 is 17 amino acids long. The CDR3 sequence is CASSTPPPTGFPYEQYF. The CDR3 DNA follows: TGTGCCAGTAGTACTCCCCCCCCGACAGGGTTCCCCTACGAGCAGTACTTC.

The V gene is TRBV21-1, the J gene TRBJ2-7; TRBD2 was called by the table and not checked on the DNA. TRBV21-1 is flagged as a pseudogene. CDR3 length: 18 residues. Here the CDR3 reads CASSKREPRDYLREEQYF. The DNA for the CDR3 is TGTGCCAGCAGCAAGAGGGAACCCCGGGACTACCTACGCGAAGAGCAGTACTTC.

This clone was recorded only once. The junction differs from germline at one of its ends, possibly a read error. This sequence joins TRBV7-7 and TRBJ2-3; TRBD1 might be the D (5 bases). The CDR3 extends over 15 amino acids. The V gene's germline CDR1 is SSHAT and CDR2 FNYEAQ (reference sequence). CDR3 DNA: TGTGCTAGCAGCGTGGGGCACACCACAACAGATACGCAGTATTTT. Protein product: CASSVGHTTTDTQYF.

This rearrangement joins TRBV6-2 or TRBV6-3 to TRBJ2-5; 14 bases agree with TRBD2. V dropped 4 bases and J dropped 4; count of bases not matched to a gene: 17. CDR1 and CDR2 from the germline V gene are MNHEY and SVGEGT. The CDR3 extends over 20 amino acids. Written as DNA, the CDR3 is TGTGCCAGCAGTTCCCCGTCTGGGGGACTAGCGGGAGCGGTGGGAGAGACCCAGTACTTC. This codes for CASSSPSGGLAGAVGETQYF.

The chain uses TRBV4-1 and TRBJ2-1; 12 bases match TRBD2. CDR3 size: 18 residues. The germline gives CDR1 MGHRA, CDR2 YSYEKL. V trimming: 1 base; J trimming: 2 bases; junction bases outside the gene matches: 6. For the CDR3, the DNA is TGCGCCAGCAGCCAAGTCCCTAGCGGGAGGGTGGCCTACAATGAGCAGTTCTTC. It yields the protein CASSQVPSGRVAYNEQFF.

The J gene is TRBJ1-1, the V gene TRBV28; no firm D call. Germline lookup yields CDR1 MDHEN and CDR2 SYDVKM. The CDR3 is 14 residues long. The V end lost 2 bases, the J end lost 7 bases, and 14 bases lay between the germline ends. The CDR3 protein is CASSLGERLNEAFF. The CDR3 nucleotides read TGTGCCAGCAGTTTAGGGGAGAGACTTAATGAAGCTTTCTTT.

This chain connects TRBV5-1 to TRBJ2-1; the match to TRBD1 covers 7 bases. The ends lost 4 bases at V and 4 bases at J; junction bases unmatched: 2. Germline V CDR1 and CDR2: SGHRS, YFSETQ. This CDR3 is built from 13 residues. This CDR3 reads CASSKGQYNEQFF. The CDR3 nucleotides read TGCGCCAGCAGCAAGGGACAGTACAATGAGCAGTTCTTC.

This chain connects TRBV18 to TRBJ2-5; possibly TRBD1 for D (6 bases). Germline V lookup: CDR1 KGHSH, CDR2 LQKENI. The length of the CDR3 is 16 residues. Between the trimmed V and J ends, which lost 9 bases and 2 bases, there was a span of 22 bases. The DNA for the CDR3 is TGTGCCAGTTCTAGGCCGACATCAAGGGGGCAAGAGACCCAGTACTTC. Protein product: CASSRPTSRGQETQYF.

This chain joins TRBV3-1 (or the pseudogene TRBV3-2) and TRBJ2-7, with 8 bases aligning to TRBD1. The CDR3 runs to 17 residues. After removal of 4 bases from V and 2 bases from J, the junction contained 13 bases not matched to a gene. From germline, CDR1 is LGHDT and CDR2 YNNKEL (reference sequence). The CDR3 loop reads CASSLPTDGTGTYEQYF. CDR3 coding DNA: TGTGCCAGCAGCCTCCCGACGGACGGGACAGGAACCTACGAGCAGTACTTC.

The chain uses TRBV5-4 and TRBJ2-1, with 12 bases fitting TRBD2. V lost 4 bases to trimming and J lost 8 bases; unmatched junction nucleotides: 7. Germline V gene data show CDR1 as SGHNT and CDR2 as YYREEE (reference sequence). The CDR3 runs to 15 residues. The CDR3 loop reads CASSRTSGISDEQFF. The DNA for the CDR3 is TGTGCCAGCAGCCGGACTAGCGGGATTAGCGATGAGCAGTTCTTC.

This clone was seen only once. The V and J genes are TRBV7-9 and TRBJ1-4; no reliable D call. The CDR3 covers 15 residues. The germline gives CDR1 SEHNR, CDR2 FQNEAQ (reference sequence). The germline V and J ends were trimmed by 2 bases and 8 bases, with 15 bases remaining between them. CDR3 DNA sequence: TGTGCCAGCAGCTTATCGGTGCCAGGTCGGGAAAAACTGTTTTTT. It specifies CASSLSVPGREKLFF.

The J gene is TRBJ2-4, the V gene TRBV6-5; weak D call: TRBD1 (6 bases). Germline CDR1 reads MNHEY; CDR2 reads SVGAGI. This CDR3 comprises 14 residues. Trimming stripped 6 bases from V and 8 bases from J, with 17 bases between. The chain's CDR3 is CASSHSTGMDIQYF. DNA for the CDR3: TGTGCCAGCAGCCACTCAACAGGGATGGACATTCAGTACTTC.

This clone was counted a single time. The V and J genes are TRBV5-1 and TRBJ2-7; possible D gene TRBD1, 6 bases. Germline CDR1 is SGHRS and CDR2 is YFSETQ. The CDR3 is made up of 14 amino acids. The ends were cut back, 0 bases at V and 4 bases at J, with 11 bases in the middle. The CDR3 spells CASSLGTESYEQYF. CDR3 DNA: TGCGCCAGCAGCTTGGGGACAGAGTCGTACGAGCAGTACTTC.

In this sample, this clone turned up once. Other nucleotide sequences in the sample specify the same CDR3. CDR3 protein: CASSLAGGANYGYTF. The CDR3 nucleotides are TGCGCCAGCAGCTTGGCAGGGGGCGCCAACTATGGCTACACCTTC. V is TRBV5-1 and J is TRBJ1-2, with 8 bases lining up with TRBD1. This CDR3 has 15 amino acids. Looked up from germline, CDR1 is SGHRS and CDR2 is YFSETQ. Unmatched junction bases numbered 3, after V lost 0 bases and J lost 2 bases.

The chain combines TRBV6-5 with TRBJ1-5; D is undetermined. V lost 0 bases, J lost 6 bases, and 12 bases lay in between. Germline-derived CDR1 and CDR2 are MNHEY and SVGAGI. This CDR3 region has 15 residues. CDR3 protein: CASSYSGVLGQPQHF. The CDR3 bases are TGTGCCAGCAGTTACTCTGGAGTTTTAGGTCAGCCCCAGCATTTT.

The chain recombines TRBV12-3 or TRBV12-4 with TRBJ1-3, with D unclear. The CDR3 spans 13 residues. Between the trimmed V and J ends, which lost 6 bases and 0 bases, there was a span of 6 bases. The CDR3 spells CASRPNSGNTIYF. The DNA for the CDR3 is TGTGCCAGCAGACCTAACTCTGGAAACACCATATATTTT.

The chain links TRBV5-6 to TRBJ1-1, with 9 bases that match TRBD1. J lost 6 bases, V lost 7 bases, and 10 bases had no gene match. Germline V CDR1 and CDR2: SGHDT, YYEEEE. This CDR3 is 14 amino acids long. As DNA, the CDR3 is TGTGCCAGCGGCCAGACAGGGGGAAGGTCTGAAGCTTTCTTT. Translated: CASGQTGGRSEAFF.

About this clone: At the DNA level, this CDR3 is encoded by other sequences in the same sample as well. The chain carries TRBV7-2 and TRBJ1-5, with a possible D match to TRBD1 (5 bases). The CDR3 sequence is 13 residues long. V lost 2 bases and J lost 4, with 6 bases in between. Germline V CDR1 and CDR2: SGHTA, FQGNSA. CDR3 residues: CASSLQGNQPQHF. For the CDR3, the DNA is TGTGCCAGCAGCTTACAGGGAAATCAGCCCCAGCATTTT.

The V gene is TRBV5-1, the J gene TRBJ2-3, with TRBD2 matching 9 bases. The CDR3 has 15 residues. The V gene's germline CDR1 is SGHRS and CDR2 YFSETQ. Trimming took 6 bases from V and 1 from J; bases not matched to a gene: 6. CDR3 coding DNA: TGCGCCAGCAACCCTAGGACTAGCGGCACAGATACGCAGTATTTT. This gives the protein CASNPRTSGTDTQYF. Based on the CDR3 plus reference TRBV5-1 and TRBJ2-3, the full variable domain is KAGVTQTPRYLIKTRGQQVTLSCSPISGHRSVSWYQQTPGQGLQFLFEYFSETQRNKGNFPGRFSGRQFSNSRSEMNVSTLELGDSALYLCASNPRTSGTDTQYFGPGTRLTVL.

V usage is TRBV4-2 and J usage is TRBJ2-7; 9 bases match TRBD2. The junction had 7 bases not matched to a gene; V was cut back by 1 base and J by 0 bases. The CDR3 totals 17 residues. Germline V lookup: CDR1 LGHNA, CDR2 YNFKEQ. The CDR3 region has the DNA TGTGCCAGCAGCCAAGTATCGGCGGGAGGGAGCTCCTACGAGCAGTACTTC. It is translated as CASSQVSAGGSSYEQYF.

In its sample, this clone was seen a few times. The chain carries TRBV9 and TRBJ2-5; possible D gene TRBD1, 6 bases. The CDR3 covers 16 residues. V lost 0 bases, J lost 4 bases, and 16 bases lay in between. Germline V gene lookup returns CDR1 SGDLS and CDR2 YYNGEE. The chain's CDR3 is CASSVGGGQGLETQYF. The CDR3 region has the DNA TGTGCCAGCAGCGTAGGTGGGGGCCAGGGGCTAGAGACCCAGTACTTC.

The chain employs TRBV11-2 and TRBJ2-7; TRBD2 is a possible D gene (6 bases). The CDR3 runs 15 residues. CDR1 is SGHAT and CDR2 is FQNNGV in the germline V gene. Between the trimmed V and J ends, which lost 6 bases and 4 bases, there was a span of 19 bases. CDR3 sequence reads: CASSPGEAGLYEQYF. The CDR3 DNA sequence: TGTGCCAGCAGTCCCGGGGAGGCTGGGCTATACGAGCAGTACTTC.

The V and J genes are TRBV2 and TRBJ2-3, with TRBD2 matching 7 bases. With 4 bases clipped from V and 6 bases from J, the junction kept 13 bases outside the gene matches. In germline, CDR1 is SNHLY, CDR2 FYNNEI. This CDR3 region has 16 residues. The CDR3 DNA reads TGTGCCAGCAGTGTTTTTGGGGCGGGAGACCCTGATACGCAGTATTTT. Translating it yields CASSVFGAGDPDTQYF.

The chain employs TRBV27 and TRBJ2-5; 7 bases line up with TRBD2. Trimming removed 0 bases from V and 4 bases from J; junction bases left unmatched: 5. Germline CDR1 MNHEY, CDR2 SMNVEV (reference sequence). The length of the CDR3 is 15 residues. The CDR3 loop reads CASSLSAGLTETQYF. CDR3 DNA: TGTGCCAGCAGTTTATCGGCGGGACTAACAGAGACCCAGTACTTC.

J is TRBJ2-7 and V is TRBV19; maybe TRBD1 (5 bases). The CDR3 totals 14 residues. The V gene's germline CDR1 is LNHDA and CDR2 SQIVND (reference sequence). Trimming shortened V by 3 bases and J by 6 bases, and 15 bases separated the two germline ends. The CDR3 region has the DNA TGTGCCAGTAGTATTCAGGGTCAATCTCCCGAGCAGTACTTC. It is translated as CASSIQGQSPEQYF.

The rearrangement joins TRBV7-8 to TRBJ2-1, with 14 bases identical to TRBD2. This CDR3 has 17 residues. The trim removed 5 bases at V and 1 base at J, leaving 4 bases unmatched. CDR1 is SGHVS and CDR2 is FQNEAQ in the germline V gene. The CDR3 DNA reads as TGTGCCAGCAGCGCCCGACTAGCGGGAGGGTCCTACAATGAGCAGTTCTTC. Encoded protein: CASSARLAGGSYNEQFF.

The CDR3 is CASSPGQTNEKLFF. The CDR3 DNA reads as TGTGCCAGCTCCCCGGGACAGACTAATGAAAAACTGTTTTTT. This chain links TRBV18 with TRBJ1-4; 7 nucleotides agree with TRBD1. The J segment lost 2 bases and the V segment lost 6 bases, leaving 3 bases of the junction unmatched. Looked up from germline, CDR1 is KGHSH and CDR2 is LQKENI. This CDR3 is built from 14 residues. The variable domain in full, completed from reference TRBV18 and TRBJ1-4, reads NAGVMQNPRHLVRRRGQEARLRCSPMKGHSHVYWYRQLPEEGLKFMVYLQKENIIDESGMPKERFSAEFPKEGPSILRIQQVVRGDSAAYFCASSPGQTNEKLFFGSGTQLSVL.